This record concerns one T cell receptor beta chain sequence. These data are taken from a study of OX40 agonist ivuxolimab in advanced cancers. The protocol was immunoSEQ multiplex PCR, while the TCRdb copy is restricted to in-frame clones and leaves out a portion. Here the sample spans over 55,000 clones, around 91% being singletons. The V gene's germline CDR1 is SGHAT and CDR2 FQNNGV. The CDR3 loop spans 12 amino acids. J was trimmed by 6 bases and V by 7 bases; bases with no gene match: 2. This receptor was obtained from an adult with an advanced solid tumor such as melanoma, head and neck, liver or kidney cancer. The V and J genes are TRBV11-2 and TRBJ2-3; 9 bases fit TRBD2. The material was CD4+ or CD8+ T cells sorted from blood, obtained in a trial of the OX40 agonist ivuxolimab. The CDR3 sequence: CASNLAGDTQYF. CDR3 nucleotide sequence: TGTGCCAGCAATCTAGCGGGGGATACGCAGTATTTT.